Sequencing of this TCR beta chain was carried out in a study of blood T cells in healthy people across ages. Study-wide results and limits: Versus aged donors, long-lived donors had higher diversity and more naive CD4+ cells.

The V gene's germline CDR1 is SGDLS and CDR2 YYNGEE. The CDR3 totals 17 residues. V shed 3 bases and J shed 0 bases, with 15 bases lying between them. This clonotype was detected a few times. Its specificity is unknown. Primers used in a second PCR of roughly 7 to 12 cycles were a sample-barcoded 5' primer and a J-beta primer mix. TCRdb re-derived calls from the 5' RACE reads in MiXCR, one entry per CDR3 protein. The sample holds about 580,000 distinct CDR3 sequences; roughly 48% are singletons and the top ten take about 22%. Sequenced sample: blood. The chain uses TRBV9 and TRBJ1-4; D perhaps matches TRBD1 (5 bases). The source of this sequence is an elderly man in good health. Written as DNA, the CDR3 is TGTGCCAGCAGCGGTTGGTCAGGGCCTTCAACTAATGAAAAACTGTTTTTT. Protein sequence: CASSGWSGPSTNEKLFF. Looking up the rest from reference TRBV9 and TRBJ1-4 gives the full variable domain: DSGVTQTPKHLITATGQRVTLRCSPRSGDLSVYWYQQSLDQGLQFLIQYYNGEERAKGNILERFSAQQFPDLHSELNLSSLELGDSALYFCASSGWSGPSTNEKLFFGSGTQLSVL.